The 4 T cell receptor beta chains reported below all come from one sample, sequenced in a study of Graves' ophthalmopathy and Graves' hyperthyroidism. For repertoire sequencing, the TCR beta CDR3 regions were amplified from RNA transcripts. Scientists carried out first-round RT-PCR using HTBI primers and then a second-round multiplex PCR. TCRdb re-analysed the multiplex PCR reads in MiXCR, keeping a single row per CDR3 protein. Among about 390,000 distinct CDR3 sequences listed, approximately 18% were seen once. Material for sequencing was peripheral blood. Receptors originate from an adult woman with stable Graves' hyperthyroidism.

Remarks on this clonotype: A read error is possible here, since a much larger clone lies one base away. This chain links TRBV5-1 with TRBJ1-2; D not resolved. CDR1 is SGHRS, CDR2 YFSETQ, per germline. Trimming took 6 bases from V and 1 from J, leaving 19 bases between them. This CDR3 contains 16 residues. The CDR3 sequence is CASIPRGRSDNYGYTF. The CDR3 DNA reads TGCGCCAGCATCCCAAGAGGCAGGAGTGATAACTATGGCTACACCTTC.

This clonotype was observed many times. V usage is TRBV28 and J usage is TRBJ1-2; D is possibly TRBD1 (5 bases). Germline values: CDR1 MDHEN, CDR2 SYDVKM. There are 15 residues in the CDR3. V was trimmed by 6 bases and J by 2 bases, leaving 16 bases between them. CDR3 DNA: TGTGCCAGCAGCCCCTTGACCGGGGCGAACTATGGCTACACCTTC. It specifies CASSPLTGANYGYTF.

The rearrangement links TRBV6-2 or TRBV6-3 to TRBJ1-1; D is unclear. The CDR3 is 13 amino acids. Looked up from germline, CDR1 is MNHEY and CDR2 is SVGEGT. Trimming shortened V by 4 bases and J by 4 bases, and 10 bases separated the two germline ends. The CDR3 DNA sequence: TGTGCCAGCAGTTCCGGGAGCTCCACTGAAGCTTTCTTT. Amino acids: CASSSGSSTEAFF.

This clonotype was counted only a few times. At one end, the junction sequence differs from germline, possibly due to a read error. The chain has TRBV12-3 or TRBV12-4 and TRBJ2-7, with unresolved D. The CDR3 runs 17 residues. The CDR3 sequence: CASSLTLLEVPNYDQYF. The DNA of the CDR3 is TGTGCCAGCAGCCTAACCCTCCTTGAGGTTCCGAACTACGATCAGTACTTC.